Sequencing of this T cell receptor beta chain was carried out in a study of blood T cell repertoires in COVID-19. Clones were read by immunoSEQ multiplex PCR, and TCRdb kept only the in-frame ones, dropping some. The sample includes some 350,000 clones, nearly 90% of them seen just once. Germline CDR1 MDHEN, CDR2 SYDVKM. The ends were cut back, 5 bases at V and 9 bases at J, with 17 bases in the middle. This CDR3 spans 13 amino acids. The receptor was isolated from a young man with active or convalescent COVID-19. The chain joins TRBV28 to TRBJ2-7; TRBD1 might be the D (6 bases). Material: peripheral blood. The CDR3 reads CASSPRTAPTQYF. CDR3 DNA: TGTGCCAGCAGTCCCCGGACAGCACCAACGCAGTACTTC. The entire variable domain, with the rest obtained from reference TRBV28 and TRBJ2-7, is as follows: DVKVTQSSRYLVKRTGEKVFLECVQDMDHENMFWYRQDPGLGLRLIYFSYDVKMKEKGDIPEGYSVSREKKERFSLILESASTNQTSMYLCASSPRTAPTQYFGPGTRLTVT.